This T cell receptor (beta chain) was obtained from a study of T cell responses to AZD1222 COVID-19 vaccine. The CDR3 has 17 amino acids. Trimming took off 0 bases at V and 0 bases at J, with 10 bases between the two ends. Germline CDR1 SGHRS, CDR2 YFSETQ. The data were produced by immunoSEQ multiplex PCR, yet TCRdb's version contains in-frame clones alone and is incomplete. The sample holds approximately 130,000 clones, 85% to 95% seen once. The sequence was obtained from an adult in good health. The sequences come from peripheral blood, collected on day 0 of AZD1222 vaccination. The rearrangement links TRBV5-1 to TRBJ2-6; D remains ambiguous. DNA for the CDR3: TGCGCCAGCAGCTTGGCGCTCAGAAGCTCTGGGGCCAACGTCCTGACTTTC. Encoded protein: CASSLALRSSGANVLTF.